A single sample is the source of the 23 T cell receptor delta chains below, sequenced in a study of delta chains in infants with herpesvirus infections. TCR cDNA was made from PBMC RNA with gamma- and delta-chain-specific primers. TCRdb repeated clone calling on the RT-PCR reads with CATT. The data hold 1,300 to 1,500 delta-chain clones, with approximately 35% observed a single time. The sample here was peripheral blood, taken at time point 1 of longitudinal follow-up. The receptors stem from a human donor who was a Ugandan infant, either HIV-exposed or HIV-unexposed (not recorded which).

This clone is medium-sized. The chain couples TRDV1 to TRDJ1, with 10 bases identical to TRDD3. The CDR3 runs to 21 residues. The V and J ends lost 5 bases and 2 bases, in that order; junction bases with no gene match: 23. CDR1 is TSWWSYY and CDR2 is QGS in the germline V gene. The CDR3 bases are TGTGCTCTTGGGACCCGGTCTTCTTGGGTACTGGGGGATTCTCGGACCGATAAACTCATCTTT. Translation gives CALGTRSSWVLGDSRTDKLIF.

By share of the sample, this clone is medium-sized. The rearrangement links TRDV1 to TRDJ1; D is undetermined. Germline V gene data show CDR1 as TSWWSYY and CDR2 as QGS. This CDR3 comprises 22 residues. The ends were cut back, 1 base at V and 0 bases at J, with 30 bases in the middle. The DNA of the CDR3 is TGTGCTCTTGGGGAACGCCCGCTCCTTGCCCCGATTTCTACTTTGTACACCGATAAACTCATCTTT. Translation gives CALGERPLLAPISTLYTDKLIF.

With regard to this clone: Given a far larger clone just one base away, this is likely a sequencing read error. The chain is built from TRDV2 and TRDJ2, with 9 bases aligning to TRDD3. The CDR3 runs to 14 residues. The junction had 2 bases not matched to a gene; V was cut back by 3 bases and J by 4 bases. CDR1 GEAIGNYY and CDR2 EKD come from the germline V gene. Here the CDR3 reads CACDVLGETAQLFF. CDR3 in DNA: TGTGCCTGTGACGTACTGGGGGAGACAGCACAACTCTTCTTT.

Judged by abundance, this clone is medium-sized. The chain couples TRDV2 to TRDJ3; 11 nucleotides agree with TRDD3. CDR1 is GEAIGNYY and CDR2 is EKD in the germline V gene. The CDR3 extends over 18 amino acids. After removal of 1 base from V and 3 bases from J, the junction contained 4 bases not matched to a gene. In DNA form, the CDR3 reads TGTGCCTGTGACACTGGGGGATACGAGGTCTGGGACACCCGACAGATGTTTTTC. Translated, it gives CACDTGGYEVWDTRQMFF.

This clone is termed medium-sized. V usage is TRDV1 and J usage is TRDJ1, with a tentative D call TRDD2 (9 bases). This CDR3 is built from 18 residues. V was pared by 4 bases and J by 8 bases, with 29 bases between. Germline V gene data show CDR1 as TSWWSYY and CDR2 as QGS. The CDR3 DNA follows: TGTGCTCTTGGGGCTGCCTTCCTACGCGTGGGATACGCGGGGAAACTCATCTTT. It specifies CALGAAFLRVGYAGKLIF.

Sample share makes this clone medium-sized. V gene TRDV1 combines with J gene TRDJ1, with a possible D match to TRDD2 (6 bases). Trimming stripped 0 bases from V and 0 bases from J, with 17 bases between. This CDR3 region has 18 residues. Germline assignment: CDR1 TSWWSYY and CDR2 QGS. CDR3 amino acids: CALGELFSYTLYTDKLIF. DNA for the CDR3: TGTGCTCTTGGGGAACTCTTTTCCTATACGTTGTACACCGATAAACTCATCTTT.

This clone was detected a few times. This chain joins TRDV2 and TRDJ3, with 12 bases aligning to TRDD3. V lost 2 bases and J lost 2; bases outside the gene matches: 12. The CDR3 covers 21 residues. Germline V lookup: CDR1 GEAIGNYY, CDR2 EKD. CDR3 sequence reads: CACDKVWYWGIHAWDTRQMFF. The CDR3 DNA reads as TGTGCCTGTGACAAAGTTTGGTACTGGGGGATACACGCCTGGGACACCCGACAGATGTTTTTC.

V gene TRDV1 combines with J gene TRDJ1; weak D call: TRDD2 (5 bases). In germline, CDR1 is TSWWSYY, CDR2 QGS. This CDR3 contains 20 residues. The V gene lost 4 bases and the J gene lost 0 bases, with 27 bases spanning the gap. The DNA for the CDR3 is TGTGCTCTTGGGGTCTCCTTCGACCCTACTAGACGAGGTTACACCGATAAACTCATCTTT. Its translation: CALGVSFDPTRRGYTDKLIF.

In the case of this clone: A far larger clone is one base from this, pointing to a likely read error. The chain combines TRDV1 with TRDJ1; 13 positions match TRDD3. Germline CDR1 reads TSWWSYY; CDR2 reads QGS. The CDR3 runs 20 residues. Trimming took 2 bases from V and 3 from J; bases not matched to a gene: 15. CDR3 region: CALGEVVFSTGGYGSDKLIF. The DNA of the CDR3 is TGTGCTCTTGGGGAAGTAGTGTTCTCCACTGGGGGATACGGGTCCGATAAACTCATCTTT.

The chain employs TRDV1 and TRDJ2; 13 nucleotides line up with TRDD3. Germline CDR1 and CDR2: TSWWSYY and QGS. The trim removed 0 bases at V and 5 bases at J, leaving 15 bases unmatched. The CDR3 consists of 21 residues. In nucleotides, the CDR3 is TGTGCTCTTGGGGAACTTCAGTCCTACTGGGGGATACGGGAAAAAACAGCACAACTCTTCTTT. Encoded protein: CALGELQSYWGIREKTAQLFF.

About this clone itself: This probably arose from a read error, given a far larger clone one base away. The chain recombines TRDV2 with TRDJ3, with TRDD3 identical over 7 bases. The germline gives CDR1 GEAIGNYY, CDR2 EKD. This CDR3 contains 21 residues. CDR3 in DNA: TGTGCCCGTGACACTTCGTGGTACTGGGGAATCTACTCCTGGGACACCCGACAGATGTTTTTC. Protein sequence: CARDTSWYWGIYSWDTRQMFF.

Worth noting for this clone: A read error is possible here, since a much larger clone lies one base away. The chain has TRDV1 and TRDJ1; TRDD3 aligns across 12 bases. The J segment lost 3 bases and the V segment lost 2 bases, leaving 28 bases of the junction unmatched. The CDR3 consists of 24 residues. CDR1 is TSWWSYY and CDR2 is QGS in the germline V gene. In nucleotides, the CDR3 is TGTGCTCTTGGGGAAATCCCTTTCCTACGAGCCTTTACTGGGGGATACACTTACCCCGATAAACTCATCTTT. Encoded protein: CALGEIPFLRAFTGGYTYPDKLIF.

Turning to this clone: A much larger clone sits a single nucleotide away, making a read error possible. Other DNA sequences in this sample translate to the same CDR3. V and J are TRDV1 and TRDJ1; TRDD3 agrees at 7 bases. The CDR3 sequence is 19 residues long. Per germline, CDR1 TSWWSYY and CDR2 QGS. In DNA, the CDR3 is TGTGCTCTTGGCCCCAATTCCGGGGGGGAGGGATACCGCACCGATAAACTCATTTTT. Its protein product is CALGPNSGGEGYRTDKLIF.

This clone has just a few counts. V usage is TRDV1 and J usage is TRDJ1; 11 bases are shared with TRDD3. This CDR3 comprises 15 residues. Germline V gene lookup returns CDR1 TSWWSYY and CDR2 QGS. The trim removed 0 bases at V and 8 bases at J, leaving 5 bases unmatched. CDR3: CALGELSYWGIKLIF. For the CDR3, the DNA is TGTGCTCTTGGGGAACTTTCCTACTGGGGGATAAAACTCATCTTT.

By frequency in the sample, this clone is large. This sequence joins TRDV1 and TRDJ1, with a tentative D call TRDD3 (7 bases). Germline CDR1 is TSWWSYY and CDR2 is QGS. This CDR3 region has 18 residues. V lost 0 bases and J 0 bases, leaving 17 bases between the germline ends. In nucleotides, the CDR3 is TGTGCTCTTGGGGAACTTCCTACTGGGGTCCCGTACACCGATAAACTCATCTTT. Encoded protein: CALGELPTGVPYTDKLIF.

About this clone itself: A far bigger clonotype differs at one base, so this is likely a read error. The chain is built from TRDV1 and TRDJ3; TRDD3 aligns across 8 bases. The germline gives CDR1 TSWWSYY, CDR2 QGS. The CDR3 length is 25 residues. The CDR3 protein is CALGERRASHWGLRLISWDPRQMFF. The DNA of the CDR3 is TGTGCTCTTGGGGAACGCAGGGCCTCTCACTGGGGGCTCCGATTAATCTCCTGGGACCCCCGACAGATGTTTTTC.

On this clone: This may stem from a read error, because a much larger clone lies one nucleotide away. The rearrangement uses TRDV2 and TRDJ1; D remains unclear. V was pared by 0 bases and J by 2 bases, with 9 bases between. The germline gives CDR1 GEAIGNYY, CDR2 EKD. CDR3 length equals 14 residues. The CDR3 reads CACDTVEDTDKLIF. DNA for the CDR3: TGTGCCTGTGACACCGTGGAGGATACCGATAAACTCATCTTT.

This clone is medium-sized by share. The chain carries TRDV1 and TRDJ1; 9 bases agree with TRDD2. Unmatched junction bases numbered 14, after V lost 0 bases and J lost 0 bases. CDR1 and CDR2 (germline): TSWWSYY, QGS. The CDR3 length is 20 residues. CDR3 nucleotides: TGTGCTCTTGGGGAACTCCCTTCCTACAGGGTCTACCCATACACCGATAAACTCATCTTT. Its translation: CALGELPSYRVYPYTDKLIF.

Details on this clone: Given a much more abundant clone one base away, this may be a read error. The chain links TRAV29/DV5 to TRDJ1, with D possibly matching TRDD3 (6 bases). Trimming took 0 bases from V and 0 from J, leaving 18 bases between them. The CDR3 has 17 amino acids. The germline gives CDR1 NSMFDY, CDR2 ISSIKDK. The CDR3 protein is CAASAGILLLYTDKLIF. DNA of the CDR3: TGTGCAGCAAGCGCGGGGATTCTCCTTCTGTACACCGATAAACTCATCTTT.

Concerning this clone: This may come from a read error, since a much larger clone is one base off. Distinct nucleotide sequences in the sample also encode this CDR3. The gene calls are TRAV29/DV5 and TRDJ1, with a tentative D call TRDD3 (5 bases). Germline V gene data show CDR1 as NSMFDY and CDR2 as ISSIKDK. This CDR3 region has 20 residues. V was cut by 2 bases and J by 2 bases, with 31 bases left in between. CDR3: CAARVVDIRVSEAVTDKLIF. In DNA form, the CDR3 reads TGTGCAGCAAGAGTGGTGGATATACGGGTGTCAGAAGCAGTAACCGATAAACTCATCTTT.

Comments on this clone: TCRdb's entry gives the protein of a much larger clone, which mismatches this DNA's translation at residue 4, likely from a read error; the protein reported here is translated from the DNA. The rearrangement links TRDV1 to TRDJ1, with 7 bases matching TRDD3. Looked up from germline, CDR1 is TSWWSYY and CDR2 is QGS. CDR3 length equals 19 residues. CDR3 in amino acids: CALREKILWGFLYTDKLIF. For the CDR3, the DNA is TGTGCTCTTCGGGAAAAGATCCTCTGGGGGTTCTTATACACCGATAAACTCATCTTT.

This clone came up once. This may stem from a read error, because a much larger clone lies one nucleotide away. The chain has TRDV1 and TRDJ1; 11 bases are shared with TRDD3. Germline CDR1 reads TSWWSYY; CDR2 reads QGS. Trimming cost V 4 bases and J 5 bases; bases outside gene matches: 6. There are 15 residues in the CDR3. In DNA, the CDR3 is TGTGCTCTTGGGGCCCTACTGGGGGATATGGATAAACTCATCTTT. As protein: CALGALLGDMDKLIF.

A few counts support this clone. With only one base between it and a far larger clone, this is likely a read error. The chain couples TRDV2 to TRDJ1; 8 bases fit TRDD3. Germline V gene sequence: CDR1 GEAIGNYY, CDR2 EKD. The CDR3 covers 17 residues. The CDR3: CACDTPGGPLYTDKFIF. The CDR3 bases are TGTGCCTGTGACACCCCTGGGGGACCGCTGTACACCGATAAATTCATCTTT.